What follows are 23 T cell receptor beta chains derived from one specimen sequenced in a study of blood T cell repertoires in COVID-19. The repertoire was sequenced with immunoSEQ multiplex PCR; TCRdb's copy has only in-frame clones and lacks some. The sample consists of a few hundred thousand clones, around 83% of them appearing once. The sequenced sample consisted of peripheral blood. All receptors derive from a woman between 40 and 50 years old who had recovered from COVID-19.

The rearrangement joins TRBV24-1 to TRBJ1-1, with TRBD1 as a possible D gene (5 bases). V lost 4 bases to trimming and J lost 0 bases, with 5 bases between them. The germline V gene encodes CDR1 KGHDR and CDR2 SFDVKD. CDR3 size: 13 residues. This CDR3 reads CATSDRVNTEAFF. The CDR3 DNA follows: TGTGCCACCAGTGACAGGGTGAACACTGAAGCTTTCTTT.

J is TRBJ2-3 and V is TRBV14; 8 nucleotides line up with TRBD2. Per the germline V gene, CDR1 is SGHDN and CDR2 is FVKESK. The CDR3 spans 14 residues. The ends lost 4 bases at V and 6 bases at J; junction bases unmatched: 6. CDR3 in DNA: TGTGCCAGCAGCCGGCGGGGGGCAGATGATACGCAGTATTTT. Amino acid sequence: CASSRRGADDTQYF.

The chain recombines TRBV6-5 with TRBJ2-7, with D tentatively TRBD1 (6 bases). Trimming removed 4 bases from V and 2 bases from J, with 12 bases in between. CDR3 size: 14 residues. Germline V gives CDR1 MNHEY, CDR2 SVGAGI. The CDR3 loop is CASSLGQRTYEQYF. The CDR3 region has the DNA TGTGCCAGCAGTTTAGGACAGCGGACCTACGAGCAGTACTTC.

The rearrangement links TRBV5-1 to TRBJ1-1, with D possibly being TRBD1 (5 bases). Germline V CDR1 and CDR2: SGHRS, YFSETQ. This CDR3 has 16 residues. V was pared by 4 bases and J by 0 bases, with 16 bases between. CDR3 amino acids: CASSTDTAAMNTEAFF. The DNA for the CDR3 is TGCGCCAGCAGCACGGACACCGCAGCGATGAACACTGAAGCTTTCTTT.

The chain couples TRBV7-9 to TRBJ1-1; 7 bases line up with TRBD1. This CDR3 is built from 15 residues. J lost 0 bases, V lost 5 bases, and 6 bases had no gene match. CDR1 is SEHNR and CDR2 is FQNEAQ in the germline V gene (reference sequence). DNA of the CDR3: TGTGCCAGCAGCATTGACAGGGATTTGAACACTGAAGCTTTCTTT. Translating gives CASSIDRDLNTEAFF.

J is TRBJ1-5 and V is TRBV10-3; TRBD1 is a possible D gene (6 bases). This CDR3 region has 15 residues. CDR1 and CDR2 from the germline V gene are ENHRY and SYGVKD. V shed 6 bases and J shed 3 bases, with 15 bases lying between them. The CDR3 bases are TGTGCCATCAGCCAAACAGGGACAACCAATCAGCCCCAGCATTTT. It specifies CAISQTGTTNQPQHF.

The J gene is TRBJ1-4, the V gene TRBV15, with D hard to call. This CDR3 is built from 13 residues. V was pared by 1 base and J by 9 bases, with 9 bases between. Germline lookup yields CDR1 LNHNV and CDR2 YYDKDF (reference sequence). CDR3 residues: CATSRAEVKKLFF. CDR3 sequence (DNA): TGTGCCACCAGCAGAGCAGAGGTGAAAAAACTGTTTTTT.

This chain links TRBV30 with TRBJ1-2; no definite D call. The V end lost 8 bases, the J end lost 5 bases, and 9 bases lay between the germline ends. CDR3 size: 10 residues. Germline V gene sequence: CDR1 GTSNPN, CDR2 SVGIG (reference sequence). Here the CDR3 DNA reads TGTGCCGGGGAACGGTATGGCTACACCTTC. Its protein product is CAGERYGYTF. The variable domain in full, completed from reference TRBV30 and TRBJ1-2, reads SQTIHQWPATLVQPVGSPLSLECTVEGTSNPNLYWYRQAAGRGLQLLFYSVGIGQISSEVPQNLSASRPQDRQFILSSKKLLLSDSGFYLCAGERYGYTFGSGTRLTVV.

The rearrangement links TRBV28 to TRBJ1-1; a weak D match, TRBD1 (5 bases). Looked up from germline, CDR1 is MDHEN and CDR2 is SYDVKM. This CDR3 region has 13 residues. Trimming stripped 7 bases from V and 4 bases from J, with 13 bases between. The CDR3 DNA reads as TGTGCCAGCATGGTGGCAGGGCTCACTGAAGCTTTCTTT. It yields the protein CASMVAGLTEAFF.

This clone was seen a single time. The chain carries TRBV5-5 and TRBJ1-1; TRBD1 is a possible D gene (6 bases). V lost 4 bases and J 6 bases, leaving 10 bases between the germline ends. CDR1 is SGHKS, CDR2 YYEKEE, per germline (reference sequence). There are 12 residues in the CDR3. The CDR3, as DNA: TGTGCCAGCAGCCCAGGGGTACCTGAAGCTTTCTTT. It encodes CASSPGVPEAFF.

The CDR3 nucleotides are TGTGCCACAACCCGGTGGGGGACATCGAGCTCCTACGAGCAGTACTTC. The encoded protein is CATTRWGTSSSYEQYF. V gene TRBV2 combines with J gene TRBJ2-7; a weak D match, TRBD1 (6 bases). Trimming stripped 10 bases from V and 0 bases from J, with 22 bases between. Germline V gives CDR1 SNHLY, CDR2 FYNNEI. The CDR3 has 16 residues.

The CDR3 loop is CASTEAGGSGNTIYF. As DNA, the CDR3 is TGTGCCAGCACCGAAGCGGGGGGGTCTGGAAACACCATATATTTT. This chain uses TRBV2 with TRBJ1-3; TRBD1 is a possible D gene (5 bases). Trimming removed 7 bases at V and 1 base at J, with 14 bases between. This CDR3 has 15 amino acids. Per germline, CDR1 SNHLY and CDR2 FYNNEI.

This sequence joins TRBV28 and TRBJ2-2; 7 positions match TRBD1. The germline CDR1 and CDR2 sequences are MDHEN and SYDVKM. V lost 7 bases and J lost 0; bases outside the gene matches: 14. This CDR3 region has 18 residues. CDR3 bases: TGTGCCAGCACCACAATCTACCTCGGACAGGCGAACACCGGGGAGCTGTTTTTT. It is translated as CASTTIYLGQANTGELFF.

The rearrangement links TRBV27 to TRBJ1-2; 10 bases are a match to TRBD1. The CDR3 totals 14 residues. V shed 5 bases, J shed 3 bases, and the junction held 3 bases outside the gene matches. Germline values: CDR1 MNHEY, CDR2 SMNVEV (reference sequence). Here the CDR3 reads CASSLGQGYYGYTF. CDR3 coding DNA: TGTGCCAGCAGTCTGGGACAGGGGTACTATGGCTACACCTTC.

The genes are TRBV10-1 and TRBJ2-1, with 9 bases lining up with TRBD2. This CDR3 region has 14 residues. Germline V gene sequence: CDR1 WNHNN, CDR2 SYGVQD (reference sequence). After removal of 3 bases from V and 8 bases from J, the junction contained 5 bases not matched to a gene. Written as DNA, the CDR3 is TGCGCCAGCAGTGAAAGCGGGGGGTTGTATGAGCAGTTCTTC. Its translation: CASSESGGLYEQFF.

This chain connects TRBV7-2 to TRBJ2-1; 8 nucleotides line up with TRBD1. This CDR3 comprises 16 residues. Trimming removed 4 bases from V and 7 bases from J; junction bases left unmatched: 12. CDR1 SGHTA and CDR2 FQGNSA come from the germline V gene. The CDR3 sequence: CASSSGQALTYNEQFF. The CDR3 bases are TGTGCCAGCAGCTCGGGACAGGCATTAACTTATAATGAGCAGTTCTTC.

V usage is TRBV5-1 and J usage is TRBJ2-1; 10 bases are a match to TRBD2. This CDR3 is 15 amino acids long. With V trimmed by 4 bases and J by 3 bases, 4 bases remained unmatched. Germline V lookup: CDR1 SGHRS, CDR2 YFSETQ. The CDR3, as DNA: TGCGCCAGCAGCGTCCCTAGCGGGGGCTACAATGAGCAGTTCTTC. Translating gives CASSVPSGGYNEQFF.

The rearrangement links TRBV6-5 to TRBJ2-3, with D tentatively TRBD2 (6 bases). Germline CDR1 reads MNHEY; CDR2 reads SVGAGI. Trimming cost V 6 bases and J 2 bases, with 9 bases left between them. CDR3 length equals 13 residues. CDR3 in DNA: TGTGCCAGCAGCCGGGACTTCACAGATACGCAGTATTTT. It yields the protein CASSRDFTDTQYF.

The V call is TRBV5-1, the J call TRBJ2-2, with D tentatively TRBD2 (5 bases). CDR3 length equals 13 residues. Germline-derived CDR1 and CDR2 are SGHRS and YFSETQ. The V and J ends lost 4 bases and 5 bases respectively, with 9 bases between them. The CDR3 bases are TGCGCCAGCAGCGTCGGGGAGACCGGGGAGCTGTTTTTT. The encoded protein is CASSVGETGELFF. The whole variable domain, filled in from reference TRBV5-1 and TRBJ2-2, reads KAGVTQTPRYLIKTRGQQVTLSCSPISGHRSVSWYQQTPGQGLQFLFEYFSETQRNKGNFPGRFSGRQFSNSRSEMNVSTLELGDSALYLCASSVGETGELFFGEGSRLTVL.

This chain connects TRBV6-2 or TRBV6-3 to TRBJ2-7, with a tentative D call TRBD1 (5 bases). CDR1 is MNHEY and CDR2 is SVGEGT in the germline V gene. The germline V and J ends were trimmed by 5 bases and 3 bases, with 14 bases remaining between them. This CDR3 is built from 14 residues. The CDR3 region is CASSHHSGYYEQYF. The CDR3 DNA sequence: TGTGCCAGCAGTCATCACTCAGGGTACTACGAGCAGTACTTC.

The rearrangement joins TRBV6-6 to TRBJ2-2; 12 bases fit TRBD2. The germline V gene encodes CDR1 MNHNY and CDR2 SVGAGI (reference sequence). The CDR3 has 19 amino acids. Trimming took 6 bases from V and 0 from J; bases not matched to a gene: 11. CDR3 in amino acids: CASSSQRLAGAPNTGELFF. CDR3 nucleotides: TGTGCCAGCAGCTCTCAACGACTAGCGGGGGCACCGAACACCGGGGAGCTGTTTTTT.

The rearrangement uses TRBV3-1 (or the pseudogene TRBV3-2) and TRBJ2-1; 7 bases line up with TRBD2. CDR3 length: 11 residues. Germline lookup yields CDR1 LGHDT and CDR2 YNNKEL (reference sequence). J gave up 13 bases and V 4 bases, and 4 bases lay outside the gene matches. This CDR3 is CASSPGGNQFF. The CDR3 region has the DNA TGTGCCAGCAGCCCCGGGGGGAACCAGTTCTTC.

The chain is built from TRBV28 and TRBJ2-1; 7 nucleotides agree with TRBD1. Germline V lookup: CDR1 MDHEN, CDR2 SYDVKM. The CDR3 totals 16 residues. With 6 bases clipped from V and 5 bases from J, the junction kept 13 bases outside the gene matches. The CDR3 protein is CASSSNPGQKNNEQFF. The CDR3 nucleotides read TGTGCCAGCAGCTCCAATCCGGGACAGAAGAACAATGAGCAGTTCTTC.